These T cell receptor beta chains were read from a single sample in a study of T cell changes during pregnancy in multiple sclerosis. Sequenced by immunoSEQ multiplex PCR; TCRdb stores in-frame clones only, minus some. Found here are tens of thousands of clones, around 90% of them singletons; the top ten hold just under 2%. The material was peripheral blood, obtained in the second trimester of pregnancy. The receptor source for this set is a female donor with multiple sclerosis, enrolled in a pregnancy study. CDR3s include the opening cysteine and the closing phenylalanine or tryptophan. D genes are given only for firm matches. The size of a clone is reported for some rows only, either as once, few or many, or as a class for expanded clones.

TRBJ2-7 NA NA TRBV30 CAWSGQISYEQYF TGTGCCTGGAGTGGGCAGATTTCTTACGAGCAGTACTTC
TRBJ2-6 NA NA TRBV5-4 CASSWTASSGANVLTF TGTGCCAGCAGCTGGACAGCCTCCTCTGGGGCCAACGTCCTGACTTTC
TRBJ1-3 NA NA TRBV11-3 CASSFTGVGNTIYF TGTGCCAGCAGCTTCACAGGAGTTGGAAACACCATATATTTT
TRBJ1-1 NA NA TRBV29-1 CSTPAGIMNTEAFF TGCAGCACCCCCGCGGGGATCATGAACACTGAAGCTTTCTTT
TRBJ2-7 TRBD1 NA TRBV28 CASSFTGGYEQYF TGTGCCAGCAGTTTTACAGGGGGCTACGAGCAGTACTTC
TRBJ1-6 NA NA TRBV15 CATSRDGTGRVNSPLHF TGTGCCACCAGCAGAGATGGGACGGGGAGGGTTAATTCACCCCTCCACTTT
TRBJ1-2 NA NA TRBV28 CASLVGGMVPNYGYTF TGTGCCAGTCTGGTGGGGGGAATGGTCCCTAACTATGGCTACACCTTC
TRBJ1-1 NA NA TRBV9 CASSVSPAGNTEAFF TGTGCCAGCAGCGTATCCCCGGCAGGGAATACTGAAGCTTTCTTT
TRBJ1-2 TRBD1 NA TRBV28 CASSSTGGAGYGYTF TGTGCCAGCAGTTCAACAGGGGGCGCGGGCTATGGCTACACCTTC
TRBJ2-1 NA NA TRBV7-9 CASSLWERNEQFF TGTGCCAGCAGCCTTTGGGAGAGGAATGAGCAGTTCTTC
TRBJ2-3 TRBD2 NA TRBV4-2 CASSQGASGGTDTQYF TGTGCCAGCAGCCAAGGGGCTAGCGGTGGCACAGATACGCAGTATTTT
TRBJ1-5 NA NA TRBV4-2 CASSSRHPLGYQPQHF TGTGCCAGCAGCTCTCGACACCCTTTAGGATATCAGCCCCAGCATTTT
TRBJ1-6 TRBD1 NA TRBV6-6 CASSWDSFNSPLHF TGTGCCAGCAGTTGGGACAGTTTTAATTCACCCCTCCACTTT
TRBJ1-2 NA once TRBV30 CAWVQRSYGYTF TGTGCCTGGGTCCAGCGGAGCTATGGCTACACCTTC
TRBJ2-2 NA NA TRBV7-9 CASSFMGADTGELFF TGTGCCAGCAGCTTTATGGGGGCCGACACCGGGGAGCTGTTTTTT
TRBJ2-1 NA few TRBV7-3 CASSLKEEKKFF TGTGCCAGCAGCTTAAAAGAGGAAAAGAAGTTCTTC
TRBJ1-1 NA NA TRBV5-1 CASSIAGTQNTEAFF TGCGCCAGCAGCATAGCCGGGACACAGAACACTGAAGCTTTCTTT
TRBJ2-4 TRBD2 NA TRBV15 CATSRDYSGENIQYF TGTGCCACCAGCAGAGACTACAGCGGGGAAAACATTCAGTACTTC
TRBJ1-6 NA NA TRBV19 CASTPGGTNSPLHF TGTGCCAGTACCCCGGGGGGGACTAATTCACCCCTCCACTTT
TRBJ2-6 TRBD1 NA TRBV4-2 CASSQVPGGEAGANVLTF TGTGCCAGCAGCCAAGTCCCAGGGGGAGAGGCTGGGGCCAACGTCCTGACTTTC
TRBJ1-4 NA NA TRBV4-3 CASSQEREGNEKLFF TGCGCCAGCAGCCAAGAGAGGGAAGGAAATGAAAAACTGTTTTTT
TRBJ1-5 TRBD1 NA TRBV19 CASRIGQGAESSNQPQHF TGTGCCAGTAGGATTGGACAGGGGGCCGAGAGTAGCAATCAGCCCCAGCATTTT
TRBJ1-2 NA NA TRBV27 CASSLHLGSLYGYTF TGTGCCAGCAGTTTGCACCTCGGGAGCCTATATGGCTACACCTTC
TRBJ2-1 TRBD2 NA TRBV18 CASSLSAGGPFNEQFF TGTGCCAGCTCCCTTTCAGCGGGAGGGCCGTTTAATGAGCAGTTCTTC
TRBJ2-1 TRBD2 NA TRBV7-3 CASSSLGLAGINEQFF TGTGCCAGCAGCTCCCTGGGACTAGCGGGTATTAATGAGCAGTTCTTC
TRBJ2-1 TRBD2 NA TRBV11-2 CASSSGLAGLNEQFF TGTGCCAGCAGCTCCGGACTAGCGGGACTCAATGAGCAGTTCTTC
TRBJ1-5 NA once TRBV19 CASTFLQGDRNQPQHF TGTGCCAGTACCTTCCTACAGGGTGATCGCAATCAGCCCCAGCATTTT
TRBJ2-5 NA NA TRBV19 CASTAGNQETQYF TGTGCCAGTACCGCCGGTAACCAAGAGACCCAGTACTTC
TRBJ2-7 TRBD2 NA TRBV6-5 CASSYSGSIHEQYF TGTGCCAGCAGTTACAGCGGGAGTATCCACGAGCAGTACTTC
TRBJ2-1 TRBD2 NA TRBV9 CASSVEWLAGNREQFF TGTGCCAGCAGCGTAGAGTGGCTAGCGGGAAACAGGGAGCAGTTCTTC
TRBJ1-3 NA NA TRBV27 CASSLIHPGATIYF TGTGCCAGCAGTTTAATCCACCCTGGGGCCACCATATATTTT
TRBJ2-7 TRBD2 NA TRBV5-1 CASSDDGTSGPAGGYEQYF TGCGCCAGCAGCGACGACGGGACTAGCGGGCCGGCCGGTGGGTACGAGCAGTACTTC
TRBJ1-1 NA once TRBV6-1 CASTPGRGFSEAFF TGTGCCAGCACTCCAGGGAGGGGATTCTCTGAAGCTTTCTTT
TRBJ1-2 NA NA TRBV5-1 CASSLDKGGYGYTF TGCGCCAGCAGCTTGGATAAGGGAGGCTATGGCTACACCTTC
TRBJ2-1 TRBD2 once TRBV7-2 CASSLQSGTSYNEQFF TGTGCCAGCAGCCTCCAGAGCGGGACCTCCTACAATGAGCAGTTCTTC
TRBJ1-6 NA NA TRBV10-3 CAISEGGNNSPLHF TGTGCCATCAGTGAGGGGGGGAATAATTCACCCCTCCACTTT
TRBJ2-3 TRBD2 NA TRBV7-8 CASSQRGGRDTQYF TGTGCCAGCAGCCAGCGGGGGGGCCGGGATACGCAGTATTTT
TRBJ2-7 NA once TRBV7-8 CASSSYGYEQYF TGTGCCAGCAGCTCGTACGGCTACGAGCAGTACTTC
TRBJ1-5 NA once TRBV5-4 CASSADGEQPQHF TGTGCCAGCAGCGCCGACGGAGAGCAGCCCCAGCATTTT
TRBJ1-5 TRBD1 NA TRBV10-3 CAISESDRGNNQPQHF TGTGCCATCAGTGAGTCGGACAGGGGGAACAATCAGCCCCAGCATTTT
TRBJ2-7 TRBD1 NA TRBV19 CASRDSSTTYEQYF TGTGCCAGCCGGGACAGCAGTACGACCTACGAGCAGTACTTC
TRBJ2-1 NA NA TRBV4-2 CASSQFAGTNEQFF TGTGCCAGCAGCCAATTTGCGGGAACCAATGAGCAGTTCTTC
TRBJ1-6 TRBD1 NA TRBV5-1 CASSSSGQGYNSPLHF TGCGCTAGCAGCTCATCGGGACAGGGATATAATTCACCCCTCCACTTT
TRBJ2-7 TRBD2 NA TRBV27 CASSRTNLAGRYEQYF TGTGCCAGCAGTAGAACAAATCTAGCGGGACGTTACGAGCAGTACTTC